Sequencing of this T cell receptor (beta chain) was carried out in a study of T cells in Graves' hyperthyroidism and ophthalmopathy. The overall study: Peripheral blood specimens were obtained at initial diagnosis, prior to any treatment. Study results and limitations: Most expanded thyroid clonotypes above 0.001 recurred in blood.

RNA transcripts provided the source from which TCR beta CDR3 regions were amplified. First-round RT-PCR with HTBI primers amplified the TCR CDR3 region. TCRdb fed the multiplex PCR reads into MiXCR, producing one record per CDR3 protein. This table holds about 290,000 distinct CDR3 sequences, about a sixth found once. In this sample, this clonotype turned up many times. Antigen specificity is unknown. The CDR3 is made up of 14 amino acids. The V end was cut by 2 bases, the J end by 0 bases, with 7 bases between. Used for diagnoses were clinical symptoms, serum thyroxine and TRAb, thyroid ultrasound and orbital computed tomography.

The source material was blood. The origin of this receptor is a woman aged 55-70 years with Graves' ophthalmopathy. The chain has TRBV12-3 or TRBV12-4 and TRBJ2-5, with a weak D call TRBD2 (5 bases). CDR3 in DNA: TGTGCCAGCAGTTTACGGAGGAACCAAGAGACCCAGTACTTC. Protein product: CASSLRRNQETQYF.